Shown below are 25 T cell receptor beta chains from a single sample sequenced in a study of vaccination effects on CD4 cells after COVID-19. Viral peptide pool expansion of antigen-specific CD4+ T cells preceded sequencing in the ViraFEST assay. CD4+ T cell isolation took place after approximately ten days of culture. BNT162b2 vaccine or mRNA-1273 vaccine was given to participants in two doses. The antigens of these receptors remain unknown. The data were produced by immunoSEQ multiplex PCR, yet TCRdb's version contains in-frame clones alone and is incomplete. The sample yields 20,000 to 25,000 clones, approximately 80% seen once. This specimen consisted of CD4+ T cells from PBMCs cultured with SARS-CoV-2 spike peptides, obtained after COVID-19 vaccination. All receptors come from a human donor who received a COVID-19 vaccine. Some clones in this sample may be carry-over from other donors' samples.

This chain joins TRBV28 and TRBJ1-4, with unresolved D. V was clipped by 7 bases and J by 1 base, with 25 bases between them. The germline V gene encodes CDR1 MDHEN and CDR2 SYDVKM. This CDR3 comprises 19 residues. The CDR3 sequence: CASILSLGGPLETNEKLFF. The CDR3 DNA is TGTGCCAGCATCTTATCCTTGGGCGGACCTTTAGAAACTAATGAAAAACTGTTTTTT.

The rearrangement uses TRBV24-1 and TRBJ2-3; D is unresolved. The length of the CDR3 is 16 residues. Trimming removed 0 bases at V and 0 bases at J, with 9 bases between. CDR1 KGHDR and CDR2 SFDVKD come from the germline V gene. CDR3 nucleotide sequence: TGTGCCACCAGTGATTTGGTAGGGCCCAGCACAGATACGCAGTATTTT. Encoded protein: CATSDLVGPSTDTQYF.

The V call is TRBV19, the J call TRBJ1-2, with D uncertain. Trimming cost V 5 bases and J 1 base, with 17 bases left between them. Looked up from germline, CDR1 is LNHDA and CDR2 is SQIVND (reference sequence). CDR3 size: 16 residues. The DNA of the CDR3 is TGTGCCAGTAGTTCTGGGCCGGGCAGGCTTAACTATGGCTACACCTTC. Amino acid sequence: CASSSGPGRLNYGYTF. Variable domain in full (rest from reference TRBV19 and TRBJ1-2): DGGITQSPKYLFRKEGQNVTLSCEQNLNHDAMYWYRQDPGQGLRLIYYSQIVNDFQKGDIAEGYSVSREKKESFPLTVTSAQKNPTAFYLCASSSGPGRLNYGYTFGSGTRLTVV.

The chain is built from TRBV7-9 and TRBJ2-7; D is possibly TRBD1 (5 bases). V gave up 5 bases and J gave up 1 base, with 9 bases separating them. The CDR3 consists of 13 residues. In germline, CDR1 is SEHNR, CDR2 FQNEAQ (reference sequence). The CDR3 DNA reads TGTGCCAGCAGCCCCGACAGATCCTACGAGCAGTACGTC. Residues: CASSPDRSYEQYV.

The rearrangement joins TRBV3-1 (or the pseudogene TRBV3-2) to TRBJ1-2; no clear D. There are 13 residues in the CDR3. The V and J ends lost 4 bases and 4 bases respectively, with 10 bases between them. Germline CDR1 reads LGHDT; CDR2 reads YNNKEL (reference sequence). CDR3 sequence: CASSPRRSYGYTF. Here the CDR3 DNA reads TGTGCCAGCAGCCCTAGACGCAGCTATGGCTACACCTTC.

The chain recombines TRBV5-1 with TRBJ1-1; TRBD1 agrees at 11 bases. Germline assignment: CDR1 SGHRS and CDR2 YFSETQ. Germline trimming cut 4 bases from V and 5 bases from J; bases unmatched to any gene: 10. The CDR3 covers 16 residues. The CDR3 DNA reads as TGCGCCAGCAGCCCTTACTGGACAGGGGGCGATACTGAAGCTTTCTTT. It yields the protein CASSPYWTGGDTEAFF. Using reference TRBV5-1 and TRBJ1-1 for the parts outside the CDR3, the full variable domain is KAGVTQTPRYLIKTRGQQVTLSCSPISGHRSVSWYQQTPGQGLQFLFEYFSETQRNKGNFPGRFSGRQFSNSRSEMNVSTLELGDSALYLCASSPYWTGGDTEAFFGQGTRLTVV.

This CDR3 reads CASSSSTGFEETQYF. CDR3 DNA: TGCGCCAGCAGCTCGTCGACAGGTTTTGAAGAGACCCAGTACTTC. The chain uses TRBV5-1 and TRBJ2-5, with D possibly TRBD1 on 6 matching bases. This CDR3 is built from 15 residues. Germline CDR1 SGHRS, CDR2 YFSETQ. Trimming stripped 3 bases from V and 3 bases from J, with 15 bases between.

Only a few counts were recorded for this clone. The chain is built from TRBV24-1 and TRBJ2-1, with unresolved D. V gave up 5 bases and J gave up 4 bases, with 8 bases separating them. The germline V gene has CDR1 KGHDR and CDR2 SFDVKD. The CDR3 totals 13 residues. The CDR3 DNA reads TGTGCCACCAGTGCTCGGGCGTACAATGAGCAGTTCTTC. Protein: CATSARAYNEQFF.

The chain joins TRBV10-1 to TRBJ2-3; 9 bases align to TRBD2. The CDR3 consists of 16 residues. Germline CDR1 WNHNN, CDR2 SYGVQD (reference sequence). J lost 5 bases, V lost 3 bases, and 9 bases had no gene match. The CDR3 DNA sequence: TGCGCCAGCAGTGATTACGGCGGGGGGGCAAAAGATACGCAGTATTTT. Protein: CASSDYGGGAKDTQYF.

The gene calls are TRBV4-3 and TRBJ1-2; D unclear. Trimming left V 1 base short and J 3 bases short, with 9 bases between. The CDR3 loop spans 14 amino acids. Germline V CDR1 and CDR2: LGHNA, YSLEER. CDR3 DNA sequence: TGCGCCAGCAGCCAAGCCGTCGGATACTATGGCTACACCTTC. This translates into CASSQAVGYYGYTF.

The V call is TRBV7-8, the J call TRBJ2-6; D is ambiguous. This CDR3 has 17 residues. Trimming cost V 3 bases and J 0 bases, with 12 bases left between them. Germline V gives CDR1 SGHVS, CDR2 FQNEAQ. CDR3 DNA: TGTGCCAGCAGCTTCTATGTCAGAAGCTCTGGGGCCAACGTCCTGACTTTC. It is translated as CASSFYVRSSGANVLTF.

The chain combines TRBV27 with TRBJ2-2; 9 positions agree with TRBD1. CDR1 MNHEY and CDR2 SMNVEV come from the germline V gene (reference sequence). The length of the CDR3 is 16 residues. Unmatched junction bases numbered 14, after V lost 8 bases and J lost 7 bases. CDR3: CASLAKSQGAGGELFF. CDR3 in DNA: TGTGCCAGCTTAGCCAAGTCACAGGGGGCCGGCGGGGAGCTGTTTTTT.

The V and J genes are TRBV30 and TRBJ1-6; perhaps TRBD1 as D (5 bases). CDR1 and CDR2 (germline): GTSNPN, SVGIG (reference sequence). The CDR3 is 16 amino acids. With 4 bases removed from V and 7 bases from J, the gap between germline ends came to 20 bases. CDR3 bases: TGTGCCTGGATTCCACGCCAGGGAAACGTCAATTCACCCCTCCACTTT. It specifies CAWIPRQGNVNSPLHF.

Only one count was recorded for this clone. The rearrangement uses TRBV5-4 and TRBJ2-1, with 9 bases matching TRBD2. The germline V gene encodes CDR1 SGHNT and CDR2 YYREEE (reference sequence). The V segment lost 2 bases and the J segment 5 bases; nucleotides outside the gene matches: 11. This CDR3 is 17 amino acids long. The CDR3 protein is CASSLRAYAGGNNEQFF. CDR3 DNA sequence: TGTGCCAGCAGCTTACGGGCATACGCGGGGGGGAACAATGAGCAGTTCTTC.

The chain has TRBV18 and TRBJ1-6; 11 bases are a match to TRBD1. There are 15 residues in the CDR3. Germline assignment: CDR1 KGHSH and CDR2 LQKENI. Unmatched junction bases numbered 5, after V lost 6 bases and J lost 7 bases. The CDR3, as DNA: TGTGCCAGCTCGCGGACAGGGGGCGCGAATTCACCCCTCCACTTT. Protein: CASSRTGGANSPLHF.

A word on this clone: Compared with germline, one end of the junction differs, possibly owing to a read error. This chain uses TRBV3-1 (or the pseudogene TRBV3-2) with TRBJ2-5; D is perhaps TRBD1 or TRBD2 (5 bases each). Germline assignment: CDR1 LGHDT and CDR2 YNNKEL (reference sequence). There are 12 residues in the CDR3. The DNA of the CDR3 is TGTGCCAGCAGCCAAGACAGGGAGAGCCAGTACTTC. The encoded protein is CASSQDRESQYF.

V usage is TRBV5-6 and J usage is TRBJ1-2; 9 bases are a match to TRBD1. Germline CDR1 reads SGHDT; CDR2 reads YYEEEE. The length of the CDR3 is 15 residues. The V and J ends lost 2 bases and 8 bases, in that order; junction bases with no gene match: 10. The CDR3 coding sequence is TGTGCCAGCAGCTTAAGGACAGGGGTAACTACAGGCTACACCTTC. Its translation is CASSLRTGVTTGYTF.

The J gene is TRBJ1-2, the V gene TRBV5-1; 7 nucleotides match TRBD1. Germline V gene sequence: CDR1 SGHRS, CDR2 YFSETQ. There are 13 residues in the CDR3. The trim removed 4 bases at V and 4 bases at J, leaving 4 bases unmatched. The CDR3 protein is CASSPRDSYGYTF. The DNA for the CDR3 is TGCGCCAGCAGCCCCCGGGACAGCTATGGCTACACCTTC.

The chain uses TRBV30 and TRBJ1-4; a possible D gene is TRBD1 (5 bases). The length of the CDR3 is 13 residues. The germline CDR1 and CDR2 sequences are GTSNPN and SVGIG (reference sequence). With 4 bases removed from V and 8 bases from J, the gap between germline ends came to 14 bases. In DNA form, the CDR3 reads TGTGCCTGGACGAGGAGTGGGGGAGAAAAACTGTTTTTT. Protein product: CAWTRSGGEKLFF.

The chain combines TRBV19 with TRBJ1-2, with TRBD1 identical over 8 bases. CDR3 length: 14 amino acids. Germline CDR1 LNHDA, CDR2 SQIVND (reference sequence). V shed 5 bases and J 7 bases; nucleotides not matched to a gene: 9. CDR3 coding DNA: TGTGCCAGTAGTTCTTCACACAGGGGGTTTGGCTACACCTTC. This codes for CASSSSHRGFGYTF.

The chain combines TRBV6-5 with TRBJ2-4; TRBD1 or TRBD2 may be the D gene (6 bases each). The V and J ends lost 2 bases and 6 bases respectively, with 14 bases between them. CDR1 and CDR2 (germline): MNHEY, SVGAGI. This CDR3 is built from 15 residues. The CDR3 loop is CASSYDRRDTNIQYF. DNA of the CDR3: TGTGCCAGCAGTTACGACCGGCGGGACACAAACATTCAGTACTTC.

The chain employs TRBV5-1 and TRBJ2-3; D may be TRBD1 (5 bases). The germline V gene encodes CDR1 SGHRS and CDR2 YFSETQ. Trimming took off 3 bases at V and 3 bases at J, with 17 bases between the two ends. The CDR3 contains 16 residues. The CDR3 sequence is CASSSYRGGATDTQYF. The CDR3 bases are TGCGCCAGCAGCTCCTATCGTGGTGGGGCAACAGATACGCAGTATTTT.

This clone was seen more than once but under ten times. The chain recombines TRBV6-6 with TRBJ1-6; D is unclear. CDR3 length: 13 residues. CDR1 is MNHNY and CDR2 is SVGAGI in the germline V gene (reference sequence). The V end was cut by 8 bases, the J end by 9 bases, with 14 bases between. CDR3 sequence reads: CASSEQDPSPLHF. CDR3 in DNA: TGTGCCAGCTCTGAGCAGGACCCTTCACCCCTCCACTTT.

The chain is built from TRBV6-5 and TRBJ1-4; D perhaps matches TRBD1 (6 bases). The CDR3 loop spans 13 amino acids. CDR1 and CDR2 (germline): MNHEY, SVGAGI. The V gene lost 8 bases and the J gene lost 3 bases, with 10 bases spanning the gap. This CDR3 reads CASRGGSNEKLFF. CDR3 nucleotide sequence: TGTGCCAGCCGCGGGGGCTCTAATGAAAAACTGTTTTTT.

The chain has TRBV5-1 and TRBJ1-3, with D possibly TRBD1 on 5 matching bases. CDR3 length: 16 residues. Trimming pared 3 bases from V and 2 bases from J, leaving 15 bases between. CDR1 and CDR2 (germline): SGHRS, YFSETQ. Here the CDR3 DNA reads TGCGCCAGCAGCTCTGAAAGGCAGGGAGCTGGAAACACCATATATTTT. Translation: CASSSERQGAGNTIYF.